This T cell receptor (beta chain) was captured in a study of T cell responses to AZD1222 COVID-19 vaccine (dated by TCRdb to about 2021). Describing the broader study: Because spike-specific TCR depth and breadth did not differ between the two schedules, AZD1222 recipients who got a second dose at roughly 4 weeks were pooled with those who got a second dose at roughly 12 weeks. A total of 230 to 250 trial participants underwent TCR sequencing, of whom some 210 received two doses of AZD1222 and approximately 25 received two doses of the MenACWY control vaccine. Enrollment into the trials was organized by age into subgroups of 18-55, 56-69 and 70-plus years, and those subgroups contained roughly 150, 30 and 60 TCR-sequenced participants, respectively.

Beyond this particular receptor, the publication reports: Nearly half of unique spike-specific TCRs reportedly recognized epitopes outside regions mutated in the B.1.351 and B.1.1.7 variants. In the small 56-69-year group, the increase in depth fell short of significance, most likely because of low power. Because no samples from the day 14 peak response were available, repertoires could be characterized only after the peak T cell response. Spike-specific TCR breadth and depth rose significantly after two AZD1222 doses compared with day 0 and with MenACWY recipients. Conclusions about previously exposed vaccinees are limited, since just five to seven AZD1222 recipients were seropositive for SARS-CoV-2 at baseline. Participants were mostly white British and included more females than males, and it was suggested by the authors that clonal diversity may have been underestimated. Vaccine-associated CD4 TCRs spanned the whole spike protein, with dominant responses in regions 160-218 and 743-854.

Per the publication, the time point label means: baseline before first vaccination. Vaccinee samples came from UK trials COV001 and COV002, including a single-blind randomized controlled phase 2/3 trial of AZD1222 (ChAdOx1 nCoV-19) in healthy adults. Trial participant PBMC samples were collected at day 0 and day 28 after the second dose for TCRbeta chain sequencing. Notes on this clone: The antigen it recognizes is unknown. Base qualities are not recorded, but no much larger clone differs from it by a single base.

The CDR3 regions of human TCRbeta chains were subjected to immunosequencing. From the authors' description of their analysis: Repertoire TCRs were matched against a reference library of SARS-CoV-2-specific TCRs generated with the MIRA antigen-specificity platform. Breadth was defined as the fraction of unique TCRs that were SARS-CoV-2-associated. Depth was defined as the fraction of total T cells that were SARS-CoV-2-associated. Using the MIRA data, each spike-specific TCR was assigned both to the spike region to which the TCR was reactive and to a CD4 or CD8 class. Log10-transformed breadth and depth values were compared by one-way ANOVA with Sidak's multiple comparisons tests. This is the immuneACCESS table as TCRdb keeps it, with only in-frame sequences that have V and J called. A part of the clones is gone; compared with another copy, unresolved V genes explain less than half, and the rest is unexplained. V and J calls and clone size are given by that table; D and trimming were obtained from the DNA. The sample table holds about 100,000 clones, of which around nine tenths were seen once. The ten most abundant clones make up about 3.5% of the sample.

Trimming at the junction amounts to 4 bases on V and 11 bases on J, and the germline ends lie 9 bases apart. As encoded in the germline V gene, CDR1 is ENHRY while CDR2 is SYGVKD. Including the terminal cysteine and phenylalanine, the CDR3 comprises 11 residues. The read is trimmed to its CDR3 DNA, 33 bases read in frame from base 1. The material sequenced was peripheral blood, taken on day 0 of AZD1222 vaccination. Recombination connected TRBV10-3 to TRBJ2-1; the D gene is possibly TRBD2, with 6 bases matching. The clonotype was recovered from an adult in good health. The DNA sequence reads TGTGCCATCAGTGGGGGGGATAAGCAGTTCTTC. Its coded protein is CAISGGDKQFF.